This T cell receptor beta chain was captured by sequencing in a study of blood T cell repertoires in COVID-19 (dated by TCRdb to 2020 to 2022). As for the study more broadly: Collaborator samples came from the United States, Italy and Spain and covered acute and convalescent phases of COVID-19. The material from the prospective study consisted of cDNA or gDNA derived from T cells, B-cell-depleted T cells, or PBMCs. Subjects who had been exposed to COVID-19, were actively infected with it, or had recovered from it provided the deeply sampled blood TCRbeta repertoires that made up the dataset. The repertoires were made available in a free public database intended to serve as a resource for research on the immune response to SARS-CoV-2. Samples were obtained from the ongoing ImmuneRACE study (first 160 participants) and from 1,254 subjects provided by 6 global collaborators. A de-identified subject ID, COVID-19 status, age in years and sex were almost always included in the sample metadata. Where HLA class I and class II types were available, the types were taken from metadata supplied by the sample provider, not from assay-based typing.

TCRbeta CDR3 regions were amplified from genomic DNA by means of the immunoSEQ Assay, a bias-controlled multiplex PCR. In the original analysis: Nucleated cell counts per sample were estimated from amplification of reference gene primers within the assay. To quantify the absolute abundance of each unique TCRbeta CDR3 rearrangement, sequence reads were collapsed and filtered. For each sample, productive Simpson clonality was calculated as the square root of Simpson's diversity index over productive rearrangements. The source is immuneACCESS, and TCRdb retained only in-frame sequences with V and J called. Part of the clones is not carried over; for the studies checked, unresolved V genes explain less than half of this, and the remainder is unexplained. D and trimming come from the DNA, and the V and J calls and clone size come from that table. In this sample the table shows 150,000 to 170,000 clones, 83% of which occur a single time. 12% of the sample comes from the top ten.

This clone was seen more than once but under ten times. Its antigen has not been determined. No per-base quality is available; no much larger clone lies one base away. This sample also contains other DNA sequences that code for the same CDR3. Sequences SGHNT (CDR1) and YYREEE (CDR2) are obtained from the germline V gene (reference sequence). Cut back by 0 bases and 1 base, the V and J ends lie 7 bases apart. From the cysteine through the phenylalanine, the CDR3 covers 14 amino acids. Just the 42-base CDR3 DNA is kept, in frame starting at base 1. One collaborating source in Seattle enrolled patients during active infection and followed them longitudinally through the course of disease. Whole blood was collected in K2EDTA tubes by collaborating institutions according to the institutions' own protocols. Collaborator samples were shipped for TCRbeta analysis as frozen whole blood, isolated PBMCs, or DNA extracted from either sample type.

Broad study findings and their caveats: Clinical and demographic metadata were provided uncurated, with the amount varying by source and participant.

Input material: peripheral blood. The rearrangement combines TRBV5-4 with TRBJ1-1; the D gene assignment is ambiguous. This receptor was identified in a woman between 55 and 75 years old with COVID-19, enrolled during active disease. The nucleotide sequence reads TGTGCCAGCAGCTTGGGACTGTCGAACACTGAAGCTTTCTTT. This encodes CASSLGLSNTEAFF.